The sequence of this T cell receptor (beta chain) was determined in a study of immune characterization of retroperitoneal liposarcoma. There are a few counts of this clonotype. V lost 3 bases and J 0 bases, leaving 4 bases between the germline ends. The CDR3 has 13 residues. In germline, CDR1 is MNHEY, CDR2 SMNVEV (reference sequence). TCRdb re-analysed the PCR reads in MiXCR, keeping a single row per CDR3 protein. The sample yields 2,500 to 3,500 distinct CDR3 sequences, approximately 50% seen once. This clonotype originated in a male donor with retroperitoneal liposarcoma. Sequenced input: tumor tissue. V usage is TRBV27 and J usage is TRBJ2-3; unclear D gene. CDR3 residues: CASSFASTDTQYF. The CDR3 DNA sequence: TGTGCCAGCAGTTTTGCTAGCACAGATACGCAGTATTTT.